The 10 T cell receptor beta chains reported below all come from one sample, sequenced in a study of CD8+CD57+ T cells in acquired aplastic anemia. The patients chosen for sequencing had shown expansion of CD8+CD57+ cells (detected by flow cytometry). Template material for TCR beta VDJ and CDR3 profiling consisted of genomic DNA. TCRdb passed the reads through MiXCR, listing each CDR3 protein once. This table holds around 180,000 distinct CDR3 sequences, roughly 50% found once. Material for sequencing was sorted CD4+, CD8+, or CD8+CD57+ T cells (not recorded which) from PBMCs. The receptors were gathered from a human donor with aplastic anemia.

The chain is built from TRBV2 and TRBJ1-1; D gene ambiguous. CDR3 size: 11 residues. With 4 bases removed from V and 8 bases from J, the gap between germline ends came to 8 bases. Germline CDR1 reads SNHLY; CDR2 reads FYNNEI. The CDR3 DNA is TGTGCCAGCAGTGGTAGGGCGGAAGCTTTCTTT. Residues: CASSGRAEAFF.

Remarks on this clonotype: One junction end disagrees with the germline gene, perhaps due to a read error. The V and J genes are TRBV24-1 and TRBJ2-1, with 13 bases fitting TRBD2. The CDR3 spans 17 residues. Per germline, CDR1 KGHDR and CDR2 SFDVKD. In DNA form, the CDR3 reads TGTGCCACCAGTGAGCAACGACTAGCGGGGGGCAACAATGAGCAGTTATTC. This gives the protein CATSEQRLAGGNNEQLF.

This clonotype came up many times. The CDR3 here is CASSLGGKYNEQFF. The CDR3, as DNA: TGTGCCAGCAGCTTAGGCGGGAAATACAATGAGCAGTTCTTC. The rearrangement links TRBV7-2 to TRBJ2-1; D possibly corresponds to TRBD2 (6 bases). With 1 base removed from V and 4 bases from J, the gap between germline ends came to 8 bases. CDR3 size: 14 residues. CDR1 SGHTA and CDR2 FQGNSA come from the germline V gene.

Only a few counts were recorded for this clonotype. This chain's CDR3 is CSAREAFTEAFF. For the CDR3, the DNA is TGCAGTGCTAGAGAGGCATTCACTGAAGCTTTCTTT. The chain is built from TRBV20-1 and TRBJ1-1; D not certain. V was cut by 0 bases and J by 4 bases, with 6 bases left in between. The germline V gene has CDR1 DFQATT and CDR2 SNEGSKA (reference sequence). The CDR3 sequence is 12 residues long.

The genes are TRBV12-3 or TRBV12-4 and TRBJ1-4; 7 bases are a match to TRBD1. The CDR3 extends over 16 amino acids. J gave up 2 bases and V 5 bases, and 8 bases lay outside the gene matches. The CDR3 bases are TGTGCCAGCAGTAGCCGAGAGGGGGCGACTAATGAAAAACTGTTTTTT. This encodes CASSSREGATNEKLFF.

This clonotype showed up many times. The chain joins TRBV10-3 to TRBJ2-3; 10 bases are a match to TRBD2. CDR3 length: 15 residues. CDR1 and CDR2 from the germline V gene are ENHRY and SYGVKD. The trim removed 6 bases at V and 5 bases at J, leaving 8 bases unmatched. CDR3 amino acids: CAIRGSGGRGDTQYF. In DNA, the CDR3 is TGTGCCATCAGGGGTAGCGGGGGGCGCGGAGATACGCAGTATTTT.

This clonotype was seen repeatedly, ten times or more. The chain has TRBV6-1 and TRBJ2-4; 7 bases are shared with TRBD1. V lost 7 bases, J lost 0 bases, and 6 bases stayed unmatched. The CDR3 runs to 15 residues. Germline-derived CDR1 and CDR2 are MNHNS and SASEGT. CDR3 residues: CASNRDRVAKNIQYF. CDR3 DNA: TGTGCCAGCAATCGGGACAGAGTAGCCAAAAACATTCAGTACTTC.

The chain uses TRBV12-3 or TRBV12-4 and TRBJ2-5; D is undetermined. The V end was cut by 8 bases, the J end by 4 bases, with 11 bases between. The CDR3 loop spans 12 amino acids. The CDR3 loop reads CASAARGETQYF. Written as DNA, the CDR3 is TGTGCCAGCGCGGCTAGAGGAGAGACCCAGTACTTC.

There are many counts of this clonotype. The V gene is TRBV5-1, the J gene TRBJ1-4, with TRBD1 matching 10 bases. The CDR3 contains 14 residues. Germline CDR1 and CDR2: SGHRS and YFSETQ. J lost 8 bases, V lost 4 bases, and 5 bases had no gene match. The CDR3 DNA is TGCGCCAGCAGCCGCTCGGACAGGGGGGAAAAACTGTTTTTT. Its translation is CASSRSDRGEKLFF.

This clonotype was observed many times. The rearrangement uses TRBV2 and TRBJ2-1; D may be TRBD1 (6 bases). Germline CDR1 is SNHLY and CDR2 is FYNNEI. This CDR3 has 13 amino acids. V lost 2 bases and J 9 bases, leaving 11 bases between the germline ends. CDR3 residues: CASSELQGLEQFF. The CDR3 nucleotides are TGTGCCAGCAGTGAACTCCAGGGGCTTGAGCAGTTCTTC.